A single sample is the source of the 26 T cell receptor beta chains below, sequenced in a study of PD-1 blockade in classical Hodgkin lymphoma. The method was immunoSEQ multiplex PCR; TCRdb's version includes in-frame clones alone and lacks a portion of them. The data show some 39,000 clones, roughly 73% seen once. Time point given: cycle 4 day 1 (C4D1), after five to seven weeks of nivolumab. Autologous stem cell transplantation was followed by relapse in every patient, and brentuximab vedotin exposure varied. The sequencing here drew on peripheral blood mononuclear cells (PBMCs), taken before the fourth cycle of nivolumab. These receptors all come from a human donor with classical Hodgkin lymphoma.

DNA for the CDR3: TGCGCCAGCAGCCAAGATCTTAATTCCGTAATCTCCTACGAGCAGTACTTC. It codes for CASSQDLNSVISYEQYF. The gene calls are TRBV4-3 and TRBJ2-7, with unresolved D. This CDR3 is built from 17 residues. Looked up from germline, CDR1 is LGHNA and CDR2 is YSLEER. Trimming left V 0 bases short and J 0 bases short, with 15 bases between.

V is TRBV7-8 and J is TRBJ2-3; D might be TRBD2 (5 bases). CDR3 length: 15 residues. The V and J ends lost 1 base and 2 bases respectively, with 10 bases between them. Germline CDR1 reads SGHVS; CDR2 reads FQNEAQ. The CDR3 region has the DNA TGTGCCAGCAGCTTAGTTGGGAGTTCCACAGATACGCAGTATTTT. Its protein product is CASSLVGSSTDTQYF. The entire variable domain, with the rest obtained from reference TRBV7-8 and TRBJ2-3, is as follows: GAGVSQSPRYKVAKRGQDVALRCDPISGHVSLFWYQQALGQGPEFLTYFQNEAQLDKSGLPSDRFFAERPEGSVSTLKIQRTQQEDSAVYLCASSLVGSSTDTQYFGPGTRLTVL.

This clone was picked up one time. This rearrangement joins TRBV10-3 to TRBJ2-1, with 8 bases fitting TRBD1. The germline V gene has CDR1 ENHRY and CDR2 SYGVKD. V lost 8 bases to trimming and J lost 6 bases; unmatched junction nucleotides: 9. The CDR3 extends over 14 amino acids. CDR3 bases: TGTGCCATCGATCGACAACAGGGGGGCAATGAGCAGTTCTTC. It translates to CAIDRQQGGNEQFF.

The chain has TRBV30 and TRBJ2-2; D gene uncertain. CDR1 GTSNPN and CDR2 SVGIG come from the germline V gene (reference sequence). This CDR3 spans 13 amino acids. V gave up 3 bases and J gave up 0 bases, with 5 bases separating them. The CDR3 loop reads CAWRATNTGELFF. Here the CDR3 DNA reads TGTGCCTGGAGGGCCACGAACACCGGGGAGCTGTTTTTT.

CDR3 loop: CASSSGQGRGNQPQHF. The CDR3 nucleotides are TGTGCCAGCAGCTCTGGACAGGGACGGGGCAATCAGCCCCAGCATTTT. V and J are TRBV7-9 and TRBJ1-5, with 8 nucleotides matching TRBD1. The CDR3 has 16 residues. J was trimmed by 2 bases and V by 4 bases; bases with no gene match: 7. The germline V gene encodes CDR1 SEHNR and CDR2 FQNEAQ (reference sequence).

This clone appeared a single time. This chain uses TRBV21-1 with TRBJ2-5; TRBD1 is taken as the D call from the table, unchecked against the DNA. TRBV21-1 represents a pseudogene. This CDR3 has 15 residues. For the CDR3, the DNA is TGTGCCAGCAGTGGAGGACAGGGCAAACAAGAGACCCAGTACTTC. It is translated as CASSGGQGKQETQYF.

This chain uses TRBV7-8 with TRBJ1-5, with unresolved D. The CDR3 totals 13 residues. The germline CDR1 and CDR2 sequences are SGHVS and FQNEAQ. Trimming took off 4 bases at V and 6 bases at J, with 10 bases between the two ends. CDR3 sequence reads: CASSYDEGQPQHF. The CDR3 nucleotides are TGTGCCAGCAGCTATGATGAGGGTCAGCCCCAGCATTTT.

The chain has TRBV6-5 and TRBJ1-1; TRBD1 is a possible D gene (6 bases). CDR1 is MNHEY and CDR2 is SVGAGI in the germline V gene. The CDR3 length is 12 residues. Trimming cost V 6 bases and J 5 bases, with 10 bases left between them. CDR3 DNA: TGTGCCAGCAGGATTCAGGGGACTGAAGCTTTCTTT. This codes for CASRIQGTEAFF.

The chain couples TRBV4-1 to TRBJ1-1; a weak D match, TRBD1 (6 bases). CDR1 is MGHRA, CDR2 YSYEKL, per germline. V lost 1 base, J lost 4 bases, and 16 bases lay in between. There are 16 residues in the CDR3. The CDR3 DNA sequence: TGCGCCAGCAGCCAAGCCTTCGGGGGGGCGGCCACTGAAGCTTTCTTT. Its protein product is CASSQAFGGAATEAFF.

The chain has TRBV6-6 and TRBJ2-7, with D possibly TRBD1 on 6 matching bases. Germline CDR1 is MNHNY and CDR2 is SVGAGI (reference sequence). CDR3 length: 14 residues. Trimming took 6 bases from V and 3 from J, leaving 15 bases between them. CDR3 sequence (DNA): TGTGCCAGCAGGCCCCAGGGGTCGTACTACGAGCAGTACTTC. Translating gives CASRPQGSYYEQYF.

The chain employs TRBV6-5 and TRBJ1-4; D remains unclear. CDR1 is MNHEY, CDR2 SVGAGI, per germline. CDR3 length: 15 residues. The V gene lost 0 bases and the J gene lost 3 bases, with 8 bases spanning the gap. The CDR3 spells CASSYSFTSNEKLFF. The DNA of the CDR3 is TGTGCCAGCAGTTACTCGTTCACCTCTAATGAAAAACTGTTTTTT.

The chain has TRBV5-1 and TRBJ2-1; D possibly uses TRBD1 or TRBD2 (5 bases each). The CDR3 is 14 residues long. Per germline, CDR1 SGHRS and CDR2 YFSETQ. V shed 4 bases and J shed 10 bases, with 18 bases lying between them. CDR3 DNA sequence: TGCGCCAGCAGCAAAGGGGACGGCCTGGCGGAGCAGTTCTTC. It translates to CASSKGDGLAEQFF.

About this clone itself: The sample carries other DNA sequences with the same CDR3. The V call is TRBV7-2, the J call TRBJ1-5; D perhaps matches TRBD1 (5 bases). CDR1 is SGHTA and CDR2 is FQGNSA in the germline V gene. The germline V and J ends were trimmed by 0 bases and 7 bases, with 13 bases remaining between them. The CDR3 spans 15 residues. In DNA form, the CDR3 reads TGTGCCAGCAGCTTAGCGGGGCGGGGGGGGCAGCCCCAGCATTTT. As protein: CASSLAGRGGQPQHF.

This sequence joins TRBV19 and TRBJ1-1, with 11 bases matching TRBD1. This CDR3 has 15 residues. With 4 bases clipped from V and 5 bases from J, the junction kept 6 bases outside the gene matches. From germline, CDR1 is LNHDA and CDR2 SQIVND (reference sequence). In DNA, the CDR3 is TGTGCCAGTAGTAACGGACAGGGGGCAGATACTGAAGCTTTCTTT. Its translation: CASSNGQGADTEAFF.

V gene TRBV5-4 combines with J gene TRBJ1-6; D is ambiguous. Germline CDR1 and CDR2: SGHNT and YYREEE (reference sequence). The CDR3 has 14 residues. V lost 2 bases and J 9 bases, leaving 12 bases between the germline ends. CDR3 DNA: TGTGCCAGCAGCTTTGGGGTTTGGGGTTCACCCCTCCACTTT. Encoded protein: CASSFGVWGSPLHF.

The chain has TRBV6-5 and TRBJ2-3; D gene ambiguous. The CDR3 spans 13 residues. Germline V gives CDR1 MNHEY, CDR2 SVGAGI. V shed 0 bases and J shed 7 bases, with 8 bases lying between them. This CDR3 reads CASSYSRGYTQYF. The CDR3, as DNA: TGTGCCAGCAGTTACTCTCGAGGATATACGCAGTATTTT.

In its sample, this clone was seen once. The rearrangement links TRBV6-6 to TRBJ1-2; D uncertain. The CDR3 length is 15 residues. CDR1 is MNHNY and CDR2 is SVGAGI in the germline V gene (reference sequence). Trimming shortened V by 5 bases and J by 2 bases, and 15 bases separated the two germline ends. CDR3 amino acids: CASSQPQTANYGYTF. CDR3 sequence (DNA): TGTGCCAGCAGTCAACCCCAAACAGCAAACTATGGCTACACCTTC.

The chain has TRBV9 and TRBJ2-1; 10 bases align to TRBD1. CDR1 and CDR2 (germline): SGDLS, YYNGEE. This CDR3 spans 16 amino acids. V was pared by 3 bases and J by 8 bases, with 11 bases of the junction left unmatched. The CDR3 nucleotides are TGTGCCAGCAGCGCTGTTGGGGGACAGGGGCTCGATGAGCAGTTCTTC. Amino acid sequence: CASSAVGGQGLDEQFF.

The J gene is TRBJ2-5, the V gene TRBV27; tentatively, D is TRBD2 (6 bases). Germline values: CDR1 MNHEY, CDR2 SMNVEV (reference sequence). Between the trimmed V and J ends, which lost 5 bases and 2 bases, there was a span of 12 bases. The CDR3 is made up of 14 amino acids. CDR3 sequence: CASSTRRGQETQYF. As DNA, the CDR3 is TGTGCCAGCAGTACCCGGCGGGGTCAAGAGACCCAGTACTTC.

This chain links TRBV18 with TRBJ2-5; no definite D call. Looked up from germline, CDR1 is KGHSH and CDR2 is LQKENI. The CDR3 totals 14 residues. Between the trimmed V and J ends, which lost 1 base and 1 base, there was a span of 7 bases. The chain's CDR3 is CASSPQGFQETQYF. DNA of the CDR3: TGTGCCAGCTCACCACAGGGCTTCCAAGAGACCCAGTACTTC.

The rearrangement uses TRBV2 and TRBJ1-4; no firm D call. Trimming stripped 5 bases from V and 12 bases from J, with 13 bases between. The CDR3 is made up of 12 amino acids. Germline V gene data show CDR1 as SNHLY and CDR2 as FYNNEI. The CDR3 nucleotides read TGTGCCAGCAGTCTGGACCTCGGGGAACTGTTTTTT. Translating it yields CASSLDLGELFF.

The rearrangement joins TRBV7-2 to TRBJ2-1; 10 bases are a match to TRBD2. After removal of 5 bases from V and 5 bases from J, the junction contained 6 bases not matched to a gene. The CDR3 spans 15 residues. Germline values: CDR1 SGHTA, CDR2 FQGNSA. CDR3 region: CASSTRLAGHNEQFF. The CDR3 region has the DNA TGTGCCAGCAGCACTCGACTAGCGGGCCACAATGAGCAGTTCTTC.

The V and J genes are TRBV20-1 and TRBJ2-7; D ambiguous. The CDR3 is made up of 10 amino acids. The germline V gene encodes CDR1 DFQATT and CDR2 SNEGSKA (reference sequence). Trimming stripped 7 bases from V and 4 bases from J, with 8 bases between. The CDR3 sequence is CSVQDYEQYF. The CDR3 coding sequence is TGCAGTGTCCAGGATTACGAGCAGTACTTC.

The rearrangement uses TRBV5-1 and TRBJ2-7, with D perhaps TRBD1 (5 bases). Germline V gene lookup returns CDR1 SGHRS and CDR2 YFSETQ. V shed 0 bases and J shed 1 base, with 11 bases lying between them. The CDR3 is made up of 15 amino acids. CDR3 protein: CASSLEAGLSYEQYF. Written as DNA, the CDR3 is TGCGCCAGCAGCTTGGAGGCAGGGCTTTCCTACGAGCAGTACTTC. The variable domain in full, with the rest retrieved from reference TRBV5-1 and TRBJ2-7, is KAGVTQTPRYLIKTRGQQVTLSCSPISGHRSVSWYQQTPGQGLQFLFEYFSETQRNKGNFPGRFSGRQFSNSRSEMNVSTLELGDSALYLCASSLEAGLSYEQYFGPGTRLTVT.

The V call is TRBV5-6, the J call TRBJ2-4, with D maybe TRBD2 (5 bases). CDR1 is SGHDT and CDR2 is YYEEEE in the germline V gene. The V gene lost 0 bases and the J gene lost 1 base, with 14 bases spanning the gap. The CDR3 sequence is 17 residues long. The CDR3 reads CASSLVVSGLAKNIQYF. The CDR3 region has the DNA TGTGCCAGCAGCTTGGTGGTCAGCGGCTTGGCCAAAAACATTCAGTACTTC.

The chain has TRBV29-1 and TRBJ2-6; D gene unclear. This CDR3 comprises 13 residues. The germline V gene has CDR1 SQVTM and CDR2 ANQGSEA. Deletions cut 5 bases from V and 0 bases from J, with 5 bases between. For the CDR3, the DNA is TGCAGCGTTCAGAGCTCTGGGGCCAACGTCCTGACTTTC. Translating it yields CSVQSSGANVLTF.